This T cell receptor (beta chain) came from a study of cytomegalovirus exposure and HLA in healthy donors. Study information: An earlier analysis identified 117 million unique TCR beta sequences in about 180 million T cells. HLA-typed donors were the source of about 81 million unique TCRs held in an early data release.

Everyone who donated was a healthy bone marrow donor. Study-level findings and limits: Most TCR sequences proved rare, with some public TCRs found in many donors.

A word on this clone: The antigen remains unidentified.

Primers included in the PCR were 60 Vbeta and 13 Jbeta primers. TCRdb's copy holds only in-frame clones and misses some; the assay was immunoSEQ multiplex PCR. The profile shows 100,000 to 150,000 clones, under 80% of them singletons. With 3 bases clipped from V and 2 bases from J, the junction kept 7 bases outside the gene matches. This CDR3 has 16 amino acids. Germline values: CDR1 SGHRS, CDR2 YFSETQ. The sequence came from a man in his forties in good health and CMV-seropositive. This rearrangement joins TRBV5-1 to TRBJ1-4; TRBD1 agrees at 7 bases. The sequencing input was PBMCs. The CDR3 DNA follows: TGCGCCAGCAGCTCCAGAGCACAGGGGACTAATGAAAAACTGTTTTTT. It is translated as CASSSRAQGTNEKLFF. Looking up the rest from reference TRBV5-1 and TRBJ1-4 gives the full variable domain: KAGVTQTPRYLIKTRGQQVTLSCSPISGHRSVSWYQQTPGQGLQFLFEYFSETQRNKGNFPGRFSGRQFSNSRSEMNVSTLELGDSALYLCASSSRAQGTNEKLFFGSGTQLSVL.